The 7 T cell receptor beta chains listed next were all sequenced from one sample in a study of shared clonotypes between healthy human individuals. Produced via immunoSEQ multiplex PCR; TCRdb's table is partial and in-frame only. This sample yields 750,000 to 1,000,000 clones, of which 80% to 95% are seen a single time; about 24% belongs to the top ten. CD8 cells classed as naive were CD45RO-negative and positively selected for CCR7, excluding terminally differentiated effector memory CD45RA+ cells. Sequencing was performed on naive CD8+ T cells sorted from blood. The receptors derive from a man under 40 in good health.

Written as DNA, the CDR3 is TGTGCCAGCAGCCGCGCCCGGACAGATGGAAACACCATATATTTT. Residues: CASSRARTDGNTIYF. The chain uses TRBV11-2 and TRBJ1-3; D is possibly TRBD1 (6 bases). The germline V gene has CDR1 SGHAT and CDR2 FQNNGV. This CDR3 is built from 15 residues. Trimming took off 5 bases at V and 3 bases at J, with 14 bases between the two ends.

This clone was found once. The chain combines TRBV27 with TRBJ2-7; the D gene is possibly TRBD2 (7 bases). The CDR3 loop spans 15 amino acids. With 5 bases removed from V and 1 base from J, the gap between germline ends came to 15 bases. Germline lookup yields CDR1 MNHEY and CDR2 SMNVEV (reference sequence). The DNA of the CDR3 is TGTGCCAGCAGTGCGGGGGCGCGGGAATCCTACGAGCAGTACTTC. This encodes CASSAGARESYEQYF.

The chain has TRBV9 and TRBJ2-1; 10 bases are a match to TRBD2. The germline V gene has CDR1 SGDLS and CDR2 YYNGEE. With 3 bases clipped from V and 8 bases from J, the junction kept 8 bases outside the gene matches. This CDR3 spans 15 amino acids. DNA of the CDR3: TGTGCCAGCAGCGGCGGGACTAGCGACCGGCATGAGCAGTTCTTC. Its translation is CASSGGTSDRHEQFF.

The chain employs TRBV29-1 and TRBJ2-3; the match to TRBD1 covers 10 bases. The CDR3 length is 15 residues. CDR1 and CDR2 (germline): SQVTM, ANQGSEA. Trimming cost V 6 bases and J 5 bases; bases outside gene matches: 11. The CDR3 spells CSVGSWDRGVDTQYF. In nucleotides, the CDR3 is TGCAGCGTGGGATCCTGGGACAGGGGTGTAGATACGCAGTATTTT.

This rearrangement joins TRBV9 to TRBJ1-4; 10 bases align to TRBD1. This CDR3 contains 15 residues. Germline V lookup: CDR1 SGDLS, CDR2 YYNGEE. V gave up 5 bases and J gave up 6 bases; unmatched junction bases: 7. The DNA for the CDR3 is TGTGCCAGCAGTTCCGGAGGGACAGGGGATGAAAAACTGTTTTTT. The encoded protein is CASSSGGTGDEKLFF.

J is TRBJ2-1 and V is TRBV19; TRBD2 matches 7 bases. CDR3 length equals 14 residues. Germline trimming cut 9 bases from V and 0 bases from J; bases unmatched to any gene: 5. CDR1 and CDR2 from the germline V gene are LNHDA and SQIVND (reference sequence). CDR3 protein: CARLAPSSYNEQFF. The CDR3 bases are TGTGCCAGACTAGCGCCAAGCTCCTACAATGAGCAGTTCTTC.

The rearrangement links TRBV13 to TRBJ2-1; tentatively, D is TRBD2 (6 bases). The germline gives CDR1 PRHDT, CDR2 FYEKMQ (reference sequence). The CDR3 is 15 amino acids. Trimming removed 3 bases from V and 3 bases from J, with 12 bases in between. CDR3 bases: TGTGCCAGCAGCTTGGGCGGGATCCTCTACAATGAGCAGTTCTTC. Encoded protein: CASSLGGILYNEQFF.